Presented here are 32 T cell receptor beta chains from one specimen sequenced in a study of cytomegalovirus exposure and HLA in healthy donors. 60 Vbeta and 13 Jbeta primers were used in PCR. The method was immunoSEQ multiplex PCR; TCRdb's version includes in-frame clones alone and lacks a portion of them. This table holds 65,000 to 80,000 clones. Sequencing was carried out using PBMCs. The receptors originated from a man aged 25-40 years in good health and CMV-seronegative.

This chain connects TRBV20-1 to TRBJ1-2; D is possibly TRBD1 (6 bases). Per the germline V gene, CDR1 is DFQATT and CDR2 is SNEGSKA (reference sequence). V dropped 6 bases and J dropped 7 bases, with 12 bases sitting between them. The CDR3 spans 11 residues. CDR3: CSARGNGGYTF. CDR3 bases: TGCAGTGCCAGGGGAAACGGTGGCTACACCTTC.

This chain links TRBV11-3 with TRBJ2-5, with 10 positions matching TRBD2. V was clipped by 5 bases and J by 3 bases; unmatched bases: 3. The length of the CDR3 is 14 residues. Germline assignment: CDR1 SGHNT and CDR2 YENEEA. The CDR3 here is CASSKTSGEETQYF. The CDR3 nucleotides are TGTGCCAGCAGCAAAACTAGCGGGGAAGAGACCCAGTACTTC.

The genes are TRBV5-1 and TRBJ1-4; 9 bases are a match to TRBD1. This CDR3 comprises 14 residues. The germline V gene has CDR1 SGHRS and CDR2 YFSETQ. Germline trimming cut 3 bases from V and 8 bases from J; bases unmatched to any gene: 5. The CDR3 sequence is CASSSDRGYEKLFF. Written as DNA, the CDR3 is TGCGCCAGCAGCTCGGACAGGGGATACGAAAAACTGTTTTTT.

The J gene is TRBJ2-7, the V gene TRBV2, with a weak D call TRBD2 (5 bases). The germline V gene has CDR1 SNHLY and CDR2 FYNNEI. CDR3 length: 12 residues. The V and J ends lost 7 bases and 7 bases respectively, with 14 bases between them. CDR3 in amino acids: CASTWFRGEQYF. The CDR3 DNA is TGTGCCAGCACCTGGTTTCGGGGTGAGCAGTACTTC.

The rearrangement links TRBV29-1 to TRBJ1-1, with 9 bases identical to TRBD1. V lost 7 bases and J lost 11; bases outside the gene matches: 11. The CDR3 extends over 12 amino acids. Germline V CDR1 and CDR2: SQVTM, ANQGSEA. This CDR3 reads CSAQMGQGIAFF. The CDR3 coding sequence is TGCAGCGCACAGATGGGACAGGGCATCGCTTTCTTT.

The chain is built from TRBV4-1 and TRBJ2-3; 7 bases are shared with TRBD1. V lost 2 bases, J lost 2 bases, and 4 bases stayed unmatched. This CDR3 comprises 15 residues. The germline V gene has CDR1 MGHRA and CDR2 YSYEKL. CDR3 protein: CASSQSGTATDTQYF. For the CDR3, the DNA is TGCGCCAGCAGCCAATCCGGGACAGCCACAGATACGCAGTATTTT.

The rearrangement links TRBV5-1 to TRBJ1-1; D not certain. The ends were cut back, 0 bases at V and 3 bases at J, with 9 bases in the middle. The CDR3 runs 14 residues. CDR1 SGHRS and CDR2 YFSETQ come from the germline V gene. CDR3 nucleotide sequence: TGCGCCAGCAGCTTGGGCAGTGGTGACACTGAAGCTTTCTTT. It is translated as CASSLGSGDTEAFF.

This chain connects TRBV19 to TRBJ2-7; 11 nucleotides agree with TRBD2. Unmatched junction bases numbered 5, after V lost 6 bases and J lost 4 bases. Germline V CDR1 and CDR2: LNHDA, SQIVND (reference sequence). The CDR3 runs 14 residues. CDR3 DNA: TGTGCCAGTAGCTCGCTAGCGGGGGGTTACGAGCAGTACTTC. It specifies CASSSLAGGYEQYF.

This chain uses TRBV5-4 with TRBJ2-5; no definite D call. Trimming took 7 bases from V and 3 from J, leaving 7 bases between them. The CDR3 runs 11 residues. Germline V CDR1 and CDR2: SGHNT, YYREEE (reference sequence). CDR3 sequence reads: CASEREETQYF. Here the CDR3 DNA reads TGTGCCAGCGAACGAGAAGAGACCCAGTACTTC.

On this clone: Other DNA sequences within the sample encode an identical CDR3. The chain combines TRBV4-1 with TRBJ2-2, with D tentatively TRBD2 (5 bases). Deletions cut 3 bases from V and 5 bases from J, with 13 bases between. From germline, CDR1 is MGHRA and CDR2 YSYEKL. The CDR3 sequence is 15 residues long. This chain's CDR3 is CASSHPRGETGELFF. The DNA of the CDR3 is TGCGCCAGCAGCCATCCCCGGGGTGAGACCGGGGAGCTGTTTTTT.

The V gene is TRBV30, the J gene TRBJ1-2; D is unresolved. The CDR3 totals 15 residues. CDR1 and CDR2 from the germline V gene are GTSNPN and SVGIG (reference sequence). The germline V and J ends were trimmed by 3 bases and 3 bases, with 17 bases remaining between them. This CDR3 reads CAWRFTRDYYYGYTF. Written as DNA, the CDR3 is TGTGCCTGGAGGTTTACGAGAGACTACTACTATGGCTACACCTTC. The variable domain in full, with the rest retrieved from reference TRBV30 and TRBJ1-2, is SQTIHQWPATLVQPVGSPLSLECTVEGTSNPNLYWYRQAAGRGLQLLFYSVGIGQISSEVPQNLSASRPQDRQFILSSKKLLLSDSGFYLCAWRFTRDYYYGYTFGSGTRLTVV.

The rearrangement joins TRBV6-7 to TRBJ2-6; the match to TRBD2 covers 10 bases. TRBV6-7 is an ORF for which the function is uncertain. The ends lost 2 bases at V and 0 bases at J; junction bases unmatched: 10. This CDR3 comprises 20 residues. CDR3 nucleotide sequence: TGTGCCAGCAGTTACAGGACGTCAGCGGGAGGGCCCTCTGGGGCCAACGTCCTGACTTTC. Residues: CASSYRTSAGGPSGANVLTF.

The chain is built from TRBV6-4 and TRBJ2-1; 8 nucleotides line up with TRBD2. There are 13 residues in the CDR3. Germline CDR1 reads MRHNA; CDR2 reads SNTAGT. Losses at the gene ends were 1 base for V and 10 bases for J; bases not matched to a gene: 3. Here the CDR3 DNA reads TGTGCCAGCAGTGACTGGTCGGGAGGGGAGCAGTTCTTC. This sequence encodes CASSDWSGGEQFF.

The chain has TRBV29-1 and TRBJ1-5, with a tentative D call TRBD1 (5 bases). Deletions cut 5 bases from V and 3 bases from J, with 11 bases between. Germline CDR1 SQVTM, CDR2 ANQGSEA. The CDR3 contains 13 residues. This CDR3 reads CSVRTTINQPQHF. CDR3 in DNA: TGCAGCGTTCGGACAACCATCAATCAGCCCCAGCATTTT.

This chain links TRBV4-1 with TRBJ2-1, with 15 bases that match TRBD2. CDR1 and CDR2 (germline): MGHRA, YSYEKL. CDR3 length: 17 amino acids. After removal of 4 bases from V and 2 bases from J, the junction contained 3 bases not matched to a gene. This chain's CDR3 is CASSPGLAGGPYNEQFF. The CDR3 DNA follows: TGCGCCAGCAGCCCTGGACTAGCGGGGGGGCCCTACAATGAGCAGTTCTTC.

The V call is TRBV4-2, the J call TRBJ2-5, with TRBD2 matching over 9 bases. Germline-derived CDR1 and CDR2 are LGHNA and YNFKEQ. J was trimmed by 7 bases and V by 1 base; bases with no gene match: 10. The CDR3 is made up of 16 amino acids. The CDR3 region is CASSQGFLAGKVTQYF. The CDR3 bases are TGTGCCAGCAGCCAAGGTTTCCTAGCGGGGAAAGTGACCCAGTACTTC.

J is TRBJ2-3 and V is TRBV7-3; D might be TRBD2 (5 bases). The CDR3 extends over 13 amino acids. Germline V gene lookup returns CDR1 SGHTA and CDR2 FQGTGA. V was pared by 7 bases and J by 9 bases, with 17 bases between. The CDR3 bases are TGTGCCAGCACCCTTCTCCCCGGGGAGACGCAGTATTTT. It is translated as CASTLLPGETQYF.

The V call is TRBV2, the J call TRBJ2-7, with a possible D match to TRBD2 (5 bases). Germline V gene data show CDR1 as SNHLY and CDR2 as FYNNEI. The CDR3 length is 14 residues. The V gene lost 3 bases and the J gene lost 7 bases, with 16 bases spanning the gap. In DNA, the CDR3 is TGTGCCAGCAGTGAGGTGAACGGGGTGGGGGAGCAGTACTTC. It encodes CASSEVNGVGEQYF.

This sequence joins TRBV29-1 and TRBJ2-1; the match to TRBD2 covers 8 bases. The trim removed 7 bases at V and 6 bases at J, leaving 5 bases unmatched. Germline lookup yields CDR1 SQVTM and CDR2 ANQGSEA. The CDR3 consists of 12 residues. Here the CDR3 DNA reads TGCAGCGCGGATAGCGGGGTCAATGAGCAGTTCTTC. Protein: CSADSGVNEQFF.

This chain connects TRBV18 to TRBJ1-2, with 8 positions matching TRBD1. Trimming removed 6 bases from V and 5 bases from J; junction bases left unmatched: 5. The CDR3 loop spans 13 amino acids. Germline V gene lookup returns CDR1 KGHSH and CDR2 LQKENI. The CDR3 nucleotides read TGTGCCAGCTCGCCGGGACAGGAGTATGGCTACACCTTC. Translated: CASSPGQEYGYTF.

V usage is TRBV18 and J usage is TRBJ2-7; 10 nucleotides line up with TRBD1. Per germline, CDR1 KGHSH and CDR2 LQKENI. The CDR3 consists of 14 residues. The J segment lost 3 bases and the V segment lost 5 bases, leaving 4 bases of the junction unmatched. CDR3 bases: TGTGCCAGCTCATCGGGACAGGGGTACTACGAGCAGTACTTC. Protein sequence: CASSSGQGYYEQYF.

This chain uses TRBV27 with TRBJ1-5, with TRBD1 identical over 7 bases. The trim removed 6 bases at V and 6 bases at J, leaving 11 bases unmatched. Germline CDR1 MNHEY, CDR2 SMNVEV (reference sequence). This CDR3 has 15 residues. CDR3 amino acids: CASSPIRGAGQPQHF. The CDR3 nucleotides are TGTGCCAGCAGCCCCATCAGGGGGGCGGGTCAGCCCCAGCATTTT.

The genes are TRBV4-2 and TRBJ1-1; possible D gene TRBD1, 5 bases. Trimming stripped 4 bases from V and 1 base from J, with 10 bases between. This CDR3 has 14 residues. The germline V gene encodes CDR1 LGHNA and CDR2 YNFKEQ. CDR3 coding DNA: TGTGCCAGCAGCCTTATGACAGAGAACACTGAAGCTTTCTTT. Amino acids: CASSLMTENTEAFF.

The chain joins TRBV9 to TRBJ2-4, with D perhaps matching TRBD2 (6 bases). V shed 0 bases and J shed 2 bases, with 15 bases lying between them. Germline loops: CDR1 SGDLS, CDR2 YYNGEE. The CDR3 contains 17 residues. The CDR3 sequence is CASSVGFRGSPKNIQYF. The CDR3 DNA is TGTGCCAGCAGCGTAGGATTCCGGGGGTCCCCCAAAAACATTCAGTACTTC.

V usage is TRBV5-4 and J usage is TRBJ1-1, with D unclear. Germline V gene data show CDR1 as SGHNT and CDR2 as YYREEE (reference sequence). V was pared by 0 bases and J by 7 bases, with 13 bases between. This CDR3 is 14 amino acids long. In DNA, the CDR3 is TGTGCCAGCAGCTTGGGTTTCTTGGCAGTTGAAGCTTTCTTT. Protein product: CASSLGFLAVEAFF.

The chain is built from TRBV11-2 and TRBJ1-6; 7 bases match TRBD1. Germline V lookup: CDR1 SGHAT, CDR2 FQNNGV. The CDR3 length is 14 residues. V shed 6 bases and J 9 bases; nucleotides not matched to a gene: 8. The CDR3 nucleotides are TGTGCCAGCAGATTGACAGGGCAAGGTTCACCCCTCCACTTT. Translation: CASRLTGQGSPLHF.

The genes are TRBV28 and TRBJ2-2; a weak D match, TRBD1 (5 bases). V was shortened by 3 bases and J by 5 bases, with 10 bases between the two germline ends. The CDR3 is made up of 14 amino acids. Germline V gene sequence: CDR1 MDHEN, CDR2 SYDVKM. The CDR3 DNA is TGTGCCAGCAGTTTCTTTGACAGTACCGGGGAGCTGTTTTTT. This gives the protein CASSFFDSTGELFF.

The V gene is TRBV7-2, the J gene TRBJ2-7; TRBD2 matches at 7 bases. Per germline, CDR1 SGHTA and CDR2 FQGNSA. The ends lost 5 bases at V and 0 bases at J; junction bases unmatched: 7. This CDR3 is 15 amino acids long. The CDR3 is CASSTRTSHSYEQYF. CDR3 DNA: TGTGCCAGCAGCACCCGGACTAGTCACTCCTACGAGCAGTACTTC.

The gene calls are TRBV7-9 and TRBJ1-3; the D gene is possibly TRBD1 (6 bases). The CDR3 loop spans 16 amino acids. Trimming took off 5 bases at V and 0 bases at J, with 14 bases between the two ends. Per the germline V gene, CDR1 is SEHNR and CDR2 is FQNEAQ (reference sequence). The CDR3 bases are TGTGCCAGCAGCCCTGTACAGGGCAGCTCTGGAAACACCATATATTTT. It translates to CASSPVQGSSGNTIYF. Drawing the rest from reference TRBV7-9 and TRBJ1-3, the complete variable domain is DTGVSQNPRHKITKRGQNVTFRCDPISEHNRLYWYRQTLGQGPEFLTYFQNEAQLEKSRLLSDRFSAERPKGSFSTLEIQRTEQGDSAMYLCASSPVQGSSGNTIYFGEGSWLTVV.

The rearrangement uses TRBV23-1 and TRBJ2-3; TRBD2 is a possible D gene (6 bases). TRBV23-1 is treated as an ORF (open reading frame) with a function not yet certain. V was shortened by 4 bases and J by 0 bases, with 11 bases between the two germline ends. The CDR3 is 15 residues long. This CDR3 is CASSPRDSSTDTQYF. The DNA for the CDR3 is TGCGCCAGCAGTCCGCGGGACTCCAGCACAGATACGCAGTATTTT.

This chain links TRBV6-6 with TRBJ1-4; the match to TRBD1 covers 8 bases. After removal of 4 bases from V and 8 bases from J, the junction contained 6 bases not matched to a gene. The CDR3 has 14 residues. The germline CDR1 and CDR2 sequences are MNHNY and SVGAGI (reference sequence). The DNA of the CDR3 is TGTGCCAGCAGTTCGCGACAGGGGAGCGAAAAACTGTTTTTT. This sequence encodes CASSSRQGSEKLFF.

CDR3 sequence (DNA): TGTGCCAGCAGGGAACGGACAGGGGGCATTAATCAGCCCCAGCATTTT. It is translated as CASRERTGGINQPQHF. The chain recombines TRBV6-1 with TRBJ1-5; TRBD1 aligns across 11 bases. The CDR3 totals 16 residues. Germline lookup yields CDR1 MNHNS and CDR2 SASEGT. J was trimmed by 4 bases and V by 6 bases; bases with no gene match: 8.